This T cell receptor (beta chain) appears in the sequencing data of a study of shared clonotypes between healthy human individuals. Overall study context: Donor composition was two women and a few men, aged 18 to 49.

From CD4+ cells came CD45RA+ naive and CD45RA-negative memory subsets. The protocol was immunoSEQ multiplex PCR, while the TCRdb copy is restricted to in-frame clones and leaves out a portion. The table shows over a million clones, with approximately 98.5% occurring only once. Sequenced sample: naive CD4+ T cells sorted from blood. Indicated subset: CD45RA+ positively selected. The TCR comes from a man aged 30-40 years in good health.

In DNA form, the CDR3 reads TGCGCCAGCAGCTTGGCTACTAGCGGGAGGCCTACCTACGAGCAGTACTTC. This sequence encodes CASSLATSGRPTYEQYF. This chain joins TRBV5-1 and TRBJ2-7; 12 bases match TRBD2. Germline CDR1 and CDR2: SGHRS and YFSETQ. This CDR3 has 17 residues. V lost 0 bases to trimming and J lost 2 bases; unmatched junction nucleotides: 6.